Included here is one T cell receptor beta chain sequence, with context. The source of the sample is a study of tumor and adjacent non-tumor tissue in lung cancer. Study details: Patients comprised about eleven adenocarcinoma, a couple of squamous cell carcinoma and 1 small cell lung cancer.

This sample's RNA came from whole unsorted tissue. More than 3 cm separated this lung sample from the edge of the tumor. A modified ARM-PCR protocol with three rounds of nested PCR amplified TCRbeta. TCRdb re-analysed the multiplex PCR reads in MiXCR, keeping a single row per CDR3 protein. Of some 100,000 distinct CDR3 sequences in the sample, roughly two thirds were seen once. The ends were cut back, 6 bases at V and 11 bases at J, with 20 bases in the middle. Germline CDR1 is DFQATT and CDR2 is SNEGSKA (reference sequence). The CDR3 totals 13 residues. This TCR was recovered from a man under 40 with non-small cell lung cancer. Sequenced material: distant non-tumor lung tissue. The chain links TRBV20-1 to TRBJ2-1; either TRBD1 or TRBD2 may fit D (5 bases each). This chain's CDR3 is CSARRGSGNKQFF. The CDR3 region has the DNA TGCAGTGCCAGACGGGGCTCAGGGAATAAGCAGTTCTTC.